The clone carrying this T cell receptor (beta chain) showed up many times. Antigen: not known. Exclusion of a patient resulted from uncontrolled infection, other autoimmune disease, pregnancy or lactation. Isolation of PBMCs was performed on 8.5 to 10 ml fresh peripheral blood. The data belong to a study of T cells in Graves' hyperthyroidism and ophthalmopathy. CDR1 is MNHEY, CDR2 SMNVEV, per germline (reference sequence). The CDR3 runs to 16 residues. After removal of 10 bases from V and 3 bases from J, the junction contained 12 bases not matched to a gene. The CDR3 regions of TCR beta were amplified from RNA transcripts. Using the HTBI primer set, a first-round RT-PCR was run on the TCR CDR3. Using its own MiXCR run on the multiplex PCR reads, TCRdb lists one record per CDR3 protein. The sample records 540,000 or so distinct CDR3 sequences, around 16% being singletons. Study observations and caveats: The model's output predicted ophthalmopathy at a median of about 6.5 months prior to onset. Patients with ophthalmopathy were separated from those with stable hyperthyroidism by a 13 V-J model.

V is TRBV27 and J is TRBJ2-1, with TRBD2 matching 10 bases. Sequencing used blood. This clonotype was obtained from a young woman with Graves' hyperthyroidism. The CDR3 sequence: CATTFGAGGSYNEQFF. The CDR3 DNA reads TGTGCCACCACCTTCGGAGCGGGAGGGAGCTACAATGAGCAGTTCTTC.